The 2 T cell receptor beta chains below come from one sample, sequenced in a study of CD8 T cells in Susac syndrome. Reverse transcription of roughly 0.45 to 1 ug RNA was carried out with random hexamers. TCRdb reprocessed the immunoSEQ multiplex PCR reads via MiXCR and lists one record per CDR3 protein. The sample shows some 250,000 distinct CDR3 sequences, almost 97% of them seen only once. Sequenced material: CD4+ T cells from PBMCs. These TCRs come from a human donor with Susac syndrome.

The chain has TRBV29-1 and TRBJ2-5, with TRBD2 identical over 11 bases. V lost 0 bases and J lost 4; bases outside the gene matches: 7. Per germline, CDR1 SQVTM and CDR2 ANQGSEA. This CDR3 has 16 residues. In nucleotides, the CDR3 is TGCAGCGTTGAAGACCCCCTAGCGGGAGGTGGAGAGACCCAGTACTTC. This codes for CSVEDPLAGGGETQYF.

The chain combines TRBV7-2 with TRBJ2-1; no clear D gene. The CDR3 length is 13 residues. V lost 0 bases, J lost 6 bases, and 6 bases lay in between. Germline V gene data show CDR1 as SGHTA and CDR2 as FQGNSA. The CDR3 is CASSLAGRNEQFF. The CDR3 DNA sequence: TGTGCCAGCAGCTTAGCAGGGCGCAATGAGCAGTTCTTC. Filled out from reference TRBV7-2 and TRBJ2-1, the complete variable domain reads GAGVSQSPSNKVTEKGKDVELRCDPISGHTALYWYRQSLGQGLEFLIYFQGNSAPDKSGLPSDRFSAERTGGSVSTLTIQRTQQEDSAVYLCASSLAGRNEQFFGPGTRLTVL.